This is a list of T cell receptor beta chains from one sample in a study of multiple sclerosis patients with progressive multifocal leukoencephalopathy. Sequencing used immunoSEQ multiplex PCR; TCRdb keeps in-frame clones, though not all of them. This sample yields approximately 31,000 clones, of which approximately 91% are seen a single time; approximately 1.5% belongs to the top ten. Sequenced: PBMCs. Source of these receptors: a human donor with multiple sclerosis. Each CDR3 is given with its conserved first and last residue.

>TRBV6-5|TRBJ1-1
CASSFSGKGTEAFF
>TRBV10-3|TRBJ2-3
CAIMGQGFGSTDTQYF
>TRBV6-4|TRBJ2-3
CASSQAAGGLSDTQYF
>TRBV4-3|TRBJ2-3
CASSQAHAGRGDTQYF
>TRBV9|NA
CAGPSGGTHEQYF
>TRBV10-3|TRBJ2-7
CAISESGTSGYEQYF
>TRBV7-8|TRBJ2-7
CASSLAGSYEQYF
>TRBV7-2|TRBJ2-7
CASSLENRGRGSEQYF
>TRBV5-1|TRBJ2-5
CASSFDQETQYF
>TRBV5-4|TRBJ2-2
CASSWDRGRPGELFF
>TRBV7-2|TRBJ1-2
CASSLRVVASSSYGYTF
>TRBV7-6|TRBJ1-1
CASSPQMGATEAFF
>TRBV7-2|TRBJ1-2
CASSRSGTAYGYTF
>TRBV28|TRBJ2-7
CASSGRETGLSYEQYF
>TRBV28|TRBJ2-1
CASSFMARGGEQFF
>TRBV5-1|TRBJ1-2
CASSLALAVRGHF
>TRBV19|TRBJ1-2
CASWAAGGKYGYTF
>TRBV19|TRBJ1-3
CAGIESGVAGNTIYF
>TRBV18|TRBJ2-3
CASSPDRDDTDTQYF
>TRBV4-3|TRBJ2-7
CASSRQEAHEQYF
>TRBV10-1|TRBJ1-1
CASSERKTGSEAFF
>TRBV28|TRBJ1-2
CASSTGSRDGGYTF
>TRBV7-2|TRBJ1-5
CASSTRDRVFNQPQHF
>TRBV10-2|TRBJ2-7
CASSEEGLGFYEQYF
>TRBV9|TRBJ2-2
CASMGEGGELFF
>TRBV6-1|TRBJ1-5
CASSEGQGWEGNQPQHF
>TRBV19|TRBJ2-7
CASSINGEQYF
>TRBV9|TRBJ2-1
CASSATLSHNEQFF
>TRBV5-8|TRBJ1-2
CARVGGGCYGYTF
>TRBV7-8|TRBJ2-2
CASSLSPGGAAAGELFF
>TRBV9|TRBJ1-1
CASSVDPGMGNTEAFF
>TRBV6-5|TRBJ1-1
CASSYSAVMNTEAFF
>TRBV29-1|TRBJ1-2
CSVEDRGTGLGYGYTF
>TRBV19|TRBJ1-3
CASSGGRGNTIYF